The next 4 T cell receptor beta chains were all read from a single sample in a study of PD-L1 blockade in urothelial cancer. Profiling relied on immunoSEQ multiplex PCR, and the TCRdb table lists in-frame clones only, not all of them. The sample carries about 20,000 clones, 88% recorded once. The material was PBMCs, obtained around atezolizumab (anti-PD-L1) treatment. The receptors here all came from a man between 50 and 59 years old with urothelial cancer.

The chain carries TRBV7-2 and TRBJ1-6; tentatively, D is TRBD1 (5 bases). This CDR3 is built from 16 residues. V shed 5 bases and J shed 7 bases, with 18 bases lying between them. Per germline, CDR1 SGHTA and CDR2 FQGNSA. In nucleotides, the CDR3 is TGTGCCAGCAGCCCCCTCCAGGGACTTATGAATTCACCCCTCCACTTT. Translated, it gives CASSPLQGLMNSPLHF. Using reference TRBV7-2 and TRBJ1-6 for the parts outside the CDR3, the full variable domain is GAGVSQSPSNKVTEKGKDVELRCDPISGHTALYWYRQSLGQGLEFLIYFQGNSAPDKSGLPSDRFSAERTGGSVSTLTIQRTQQEDSAVYLCASSPLQGLMNSPLHFGNGTRLTVT.

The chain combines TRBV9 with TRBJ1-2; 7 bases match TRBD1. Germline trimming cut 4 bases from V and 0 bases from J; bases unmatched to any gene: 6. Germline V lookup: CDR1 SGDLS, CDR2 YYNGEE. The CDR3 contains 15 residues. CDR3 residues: CASSPPTGANYGYTF. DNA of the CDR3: TGTGCCAGCAGCCCCCCCACAGGGGCTAACTATGGCTACACCTTC.

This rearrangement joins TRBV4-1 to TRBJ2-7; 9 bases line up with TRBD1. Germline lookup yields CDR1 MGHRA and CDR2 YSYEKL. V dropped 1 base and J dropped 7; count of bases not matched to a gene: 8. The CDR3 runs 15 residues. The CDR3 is CASSQVGTGGREQYF. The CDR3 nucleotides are TGCGCCAGCAGCCAAGTTGGTACAGGGGGCCGGGAGCAGTACTTC.

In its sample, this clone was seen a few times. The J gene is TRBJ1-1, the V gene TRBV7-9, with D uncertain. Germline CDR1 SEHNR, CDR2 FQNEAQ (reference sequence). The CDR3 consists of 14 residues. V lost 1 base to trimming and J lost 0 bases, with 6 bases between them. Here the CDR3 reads CASSLGSMNTEAFF. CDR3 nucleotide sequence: TGTGCCAGCAGCTTAGGCAGTATGAACACTGAAGCTTTCTTT.